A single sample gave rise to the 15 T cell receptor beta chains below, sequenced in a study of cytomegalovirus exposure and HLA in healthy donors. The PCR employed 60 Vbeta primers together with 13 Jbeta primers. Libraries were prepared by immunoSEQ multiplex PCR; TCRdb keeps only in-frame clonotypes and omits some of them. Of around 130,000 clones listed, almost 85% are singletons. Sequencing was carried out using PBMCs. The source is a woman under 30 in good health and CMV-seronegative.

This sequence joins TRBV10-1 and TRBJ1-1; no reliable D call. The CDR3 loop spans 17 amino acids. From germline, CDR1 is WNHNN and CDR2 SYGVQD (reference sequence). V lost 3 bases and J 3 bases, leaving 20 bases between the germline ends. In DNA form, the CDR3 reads TGCGCCAGCAGTGATGCTGACACGGCCGGATGGGACACTGAAGCTTTCTTT. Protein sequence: CASSDADTAGWDTEAFF.

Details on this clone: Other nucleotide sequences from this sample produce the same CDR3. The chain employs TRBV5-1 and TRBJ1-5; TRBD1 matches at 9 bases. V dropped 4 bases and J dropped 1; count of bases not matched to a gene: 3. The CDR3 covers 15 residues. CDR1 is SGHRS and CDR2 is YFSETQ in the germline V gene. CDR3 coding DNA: TGCGCCAGCAGCCCCGGGACAGGGAGCAATCAGCCCCAGCATTTT. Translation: CASSPGTGSNQPQHF. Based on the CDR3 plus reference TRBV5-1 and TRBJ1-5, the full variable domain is KAGVTQTPRYLIKTRGQQVTLSCSPISGHRSVSWYQQTPGQGLQFLFEYFSETQRNKGNFPGRFSGRQFSNSRSEMNVSTLELGDSALYLCASSPGTGSNQPQHFGDGTRLSIL.

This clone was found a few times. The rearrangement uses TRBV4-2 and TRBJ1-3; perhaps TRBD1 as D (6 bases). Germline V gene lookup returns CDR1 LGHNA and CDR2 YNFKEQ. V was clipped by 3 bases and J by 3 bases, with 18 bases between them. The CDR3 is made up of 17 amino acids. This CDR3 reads CASSQPLGATGGNTIYF. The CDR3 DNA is TGTGCCAGCAGCCAGCCCTTGGGGGCGACGGGTGGAAACACCATATATTTT.

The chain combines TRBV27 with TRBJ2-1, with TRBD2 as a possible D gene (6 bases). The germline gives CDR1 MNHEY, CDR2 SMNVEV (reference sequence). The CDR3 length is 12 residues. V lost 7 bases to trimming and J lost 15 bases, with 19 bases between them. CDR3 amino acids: CASTDGGTRRFF. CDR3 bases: TGTGCCAGCACCGACGGGGGAACTAGACGGTTCTTC.

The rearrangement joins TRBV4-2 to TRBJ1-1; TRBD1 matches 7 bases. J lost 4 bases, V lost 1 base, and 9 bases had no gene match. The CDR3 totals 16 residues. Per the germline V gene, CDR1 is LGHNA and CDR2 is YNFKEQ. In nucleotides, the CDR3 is TGTGCCAGCAGCCAAGGAGGCAGGGGGTACGGCACTGAAGCTTTCTTT. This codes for CASSQGGRGYGTEAFF.

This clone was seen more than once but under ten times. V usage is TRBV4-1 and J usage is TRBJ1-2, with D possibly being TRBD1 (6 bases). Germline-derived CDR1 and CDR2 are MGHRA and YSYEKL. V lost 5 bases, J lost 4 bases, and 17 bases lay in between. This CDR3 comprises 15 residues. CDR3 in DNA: TGCGCCAGCAGCACCGACCCGGGACACCTCTATGGCTACACCTTC. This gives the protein CASSTDPGHLYGYTF.

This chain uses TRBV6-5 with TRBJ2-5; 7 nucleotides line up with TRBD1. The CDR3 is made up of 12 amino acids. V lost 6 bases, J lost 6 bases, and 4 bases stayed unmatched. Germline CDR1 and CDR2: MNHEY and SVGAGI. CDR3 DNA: TGTGCCAGCAGCCGGGACAGAAAGACCCAGTACTTC. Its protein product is CASSRDRKTQYF.

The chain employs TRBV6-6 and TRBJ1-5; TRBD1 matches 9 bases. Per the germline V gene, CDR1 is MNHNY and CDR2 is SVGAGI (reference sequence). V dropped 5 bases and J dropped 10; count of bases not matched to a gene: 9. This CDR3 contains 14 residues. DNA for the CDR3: TGTGCCAGCAGTAGCTGGACAGGGGTCCAACCCCAGCATTTT. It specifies CASSSWTGVQPQHF.

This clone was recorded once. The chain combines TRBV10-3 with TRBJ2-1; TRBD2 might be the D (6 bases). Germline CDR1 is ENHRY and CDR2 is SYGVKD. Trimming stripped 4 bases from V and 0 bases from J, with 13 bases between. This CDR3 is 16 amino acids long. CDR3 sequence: CAISAGLTSSYNEQFF. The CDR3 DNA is TGTGCCATCAGTGCTGGACTGACTAGCTCCTACAATGAGCAGTTCTTC.

The CDR3 bases are TGTGCCAGCACTACACTCGGGGGTGGGAGCAATCAGCCCCAGCATTTT. Its translation: CASTTLGGGSNQPQHF. The gene calls are TRBV6-6 and TRBJ1-5; the D gene is possibly TRBD1 (5 bases). From germline, CDR1 is MNHNY and CDR2 SVGAGI (reference sequence). With 7 bases removed from V and 1 base from J, the gap between germline ends came to 17 bases. The CDR3 is 16 amino acids.

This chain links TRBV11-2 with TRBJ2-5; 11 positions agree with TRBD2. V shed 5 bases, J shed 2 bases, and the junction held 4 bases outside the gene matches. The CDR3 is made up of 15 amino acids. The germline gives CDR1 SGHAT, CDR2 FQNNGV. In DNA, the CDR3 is TGTGCCAGCAGCCGCCTAGCGGGGGGACAAGAGACCCAGTACTTC. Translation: CASSRLAGGQETQYF.

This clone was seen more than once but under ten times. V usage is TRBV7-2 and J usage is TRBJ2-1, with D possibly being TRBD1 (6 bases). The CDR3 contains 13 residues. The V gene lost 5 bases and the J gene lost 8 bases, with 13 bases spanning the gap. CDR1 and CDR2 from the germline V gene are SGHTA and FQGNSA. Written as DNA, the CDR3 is TGTGCCAGCAGCCGCCGGACAGCGGATGAGCAGTTCTTC. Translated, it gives CASSRRTADEQFF. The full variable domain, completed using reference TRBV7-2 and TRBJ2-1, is GAGVSQSPSNKVTEKGKDVELRCDPISGHTALYWYRQSLGQGLEFLIYFQGNSAPDKSGLPSDRFSAERTGGSVSTLTIQRTQQEDSAVYLCASSRRTADEQFFGPGTRLTVL.

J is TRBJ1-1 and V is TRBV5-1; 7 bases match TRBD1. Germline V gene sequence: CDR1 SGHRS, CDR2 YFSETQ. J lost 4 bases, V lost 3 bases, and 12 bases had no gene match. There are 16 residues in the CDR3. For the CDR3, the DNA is TGCGCCAGCAGCTCAAAAGGACAGGCGTATGCCACTGAAGCTTTCTTT. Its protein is CASSSKGQAYATEAFF.

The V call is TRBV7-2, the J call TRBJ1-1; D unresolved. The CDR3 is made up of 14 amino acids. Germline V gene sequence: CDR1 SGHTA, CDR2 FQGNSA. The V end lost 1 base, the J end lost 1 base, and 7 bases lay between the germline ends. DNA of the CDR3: TGTGCCAGCAGCTTAGGGCCAGGGAACACTGAAGCTTTCTTT. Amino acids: CASSLGPGNTEAFF.

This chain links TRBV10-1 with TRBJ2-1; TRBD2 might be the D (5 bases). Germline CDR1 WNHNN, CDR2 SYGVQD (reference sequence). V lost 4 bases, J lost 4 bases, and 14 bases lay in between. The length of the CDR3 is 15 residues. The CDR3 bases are TGCGCCAGCAGTGGCGTGGGAGCGTTTTACAATGAGCAGTTCTTC. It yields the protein CASSGVGAFYNEQFF.